This TCR beta chain was observed in a study of cytotoxic CD8 clonotypes in ibrutinib-treated CLL. Across the study: The average sample held approximately 240,000 productive templates and tens of thousands of productive rearrangements. Findings and caveats of the study: Baseline levels of clonality went above those of age-matched healthy donors and moved with circulating CD8+ T-cell counts. Public clonotypes proved infrequent, and on treatment they shrank or remained steady. Having risen at ibrutinib response, clonality had fallen back toward baseline by progression.

Only in-frame clones appear in the TCRdb table, and some are missing; sequencing was by immunoSEQ multiplex PCR. There are fewer than 50,000 clones in the sample; 60% to 80% occur only once, and 20% to 25% lies in the top ten. Germline lookup yields CDR1 SEHNR and CDR2 FQNEAQ (reference sequence). This CDR3 contains 14 residues. Deletions cut 5 bases from V and 8 bases from J, with 15 bases between. To note about this clone: Its antigen is undetermined.

This sample comprised PBMCs, obtained after 24 months of ibrutinib treatment. The chain couples TRBV7-9 to TRBJ1-4, with a tentative D call TRBD1 (5 bases). The source of this sequence is a human donor with chronic lymphocytic leukemia. The CDR3 sequence is CASSIGTGREKLFF. The CDR3 DNA is TGTGCCAGCAGCATTGGGACGGGGAGGGAAAAACTGTTTTTT.